This TCR beta chain was sequenced for a study of blood T cell repertoires in COVID-19 (dated by TCRdb to 2018 to 2021). A note on the overall study: Collaborator samples came from the United States, Italy and Spain and covered acute and convalescent phases of COVID-19. Nearly every sample came with metadata listing a de-identified subject ID, COVID-19 status, age in years and sex. Where available, HLA class I and class II types were obtained from metadata supplied by the sample provider rather than from assay-based typing. The repertoires were released in a freely available public database meant as a resource for research on the immune response to SARS-CoV-2. Deeply sampled blood TCRbeta repertoires from subjects exposed to, actively infected with, or recovered from COVID-19 were included in the dataset. Samples came from the ongoing ImmuneRACE study (first 160 participants) plus 1,254 subjects from 6 global collaborators. The material from the prospective study consisted of cDNA or gDNA derived from T cells, B-cell-depleted T cells, or PBMCs.

TCRbeta CDR3 regions were amplified from genomic DNA by means of the immunoSEQ Assay, a bias-controlled multiplex PCR. As for the original processing: Nucleated cell counts per sample were estimated from amplification of reference gene primers within the assay. Sequence reads were collapsed and filtered to measure the absolute abundance of every unique TCRbeta CDR3 rearrangement. Productive Simpson clonality was computed per sample as the square root of Simpson's diversity index over productive rearrangements. The table was pulled from immuneACCESS by TCRdb, which kept in-frame rearrangements only. Such tables lose some clones; where checked, under half of the loss comes from unresolved V genes, and the rest has no known cause. That table furnishes V, J and clone size, whereas the DNA furnished D and trimming. Recorded for this sample are 450,000 or so clones; about 91% of them occurred a single time. Roughly 0.92% of the sample rests with the top ten.

Comments on this clone: There is no known antigen for this receptor. No clone much larger than this one lies a single base away; base qualities are absent.

The paper as a whole reports these results and caveats: The amount of clinical and demographic metadata varied by source and participant and was provided uncurated.

One collaborating source in Seattle enrolled patients while the patients were actively infected and followed the patients over time throughout the course of disease. Each collaborating institution followed its own protocols to collect whole blood in K2EDTA tubes. Collaborator samples were shipped for TCRbeta analysis as frozen whole blood, isolated PBMCs, or DNA extracted from either sample type. The CDR3 has 15 amino acids, counting the end cysteine and phenylalanine. Only the CDR3 DNA is retained, 45 bases long and in frame from the first base. Trimming costs V 3 bases and J 2 bases, and their ends lie 11 bases apart. The germline V gene (reference sequence) supplies CDR1 LGHDT and CDR2 YNNKEL.

Sequenced: peripheral blood. This sequence originates from a man aged 18-30 years with COVID-19, enrolled during active disease. The chain was built from TRBV3-1 (or the pseudogene TRBV3-2) and TRBJ1-5, with the identity of the D gene unclear. CDR3 sequence: CASSQGLTGNQPQHF. The bases read TGTGCCAGCAGCCAGGGCTTAACAGGCAATCAGCCCCAGCATTTT.